Sequencing of this T cell receptor (beta chain) was carried out in a study of control samples from healthy donors and cancer patients. Libraries were prepared by immunoSEQ multiplex PCR; TCRdb keeps only in-frame clonotypes and omits some of them. The sample consists of 96,000 or so clones, just over 90% of them appearing once. This CDR3 comprises 16 residues. V shed 2 bases, J shed 5 bases, and the junction held 9 bases outside the gene matches. Per germline, CDR1 LGHNA and CDR2 YNFKEQ. This receptor was obtained from a young man in good health. This chain links TRBV4-2 with TRBJ2-7; 10 nucleotides match TRBD2. Sequencing was carried out using blood. The CDR3 loop is CASSQRGLAETHEQYF. The DNA for the CDR3 is TGTGCCAGCAGCCAACGAGGACTAGCGGAGACCCACGAGCAGTACTTC.